This T cell receptor (beta chain) was sequenced for a study of shared clonotypes between healthy human individuals. Across the whole study: The study drew on a couple of women and a few men aged 18 to 49 as donors.

It was at deep level that the assay was run. Libraries were prepared by immunoSEQ multiplex PCR; TCRdb keeps only in-frame clonotypes and omits some of them. The table lists hundreds of thousands of clones, approximately 80% of them singletons. The specimen was PBMCs. This clonotype was sampled from a woman aged 40 to 50 in good health. Some clones in this sample may be carry-over from other donors' samples.

The CDR3 here is CASSLVGSGYYNEQFF. DNA for the CDR3: TGTGCCAGCAGCTTAGTCGGTAGCGGGTATTACAATGAGCAGTTCTTC. This chain uses TRBV7-2 with TRBJ2-1, with 7 bases matching TRBD2. Germline values: CDR1 SGHTA, CDR2 FQGNSA. Unmatched junction bases numbered 7, after V lost 1 base and J lost 4 bases. The CDR3 is made up of 16 amino acids.